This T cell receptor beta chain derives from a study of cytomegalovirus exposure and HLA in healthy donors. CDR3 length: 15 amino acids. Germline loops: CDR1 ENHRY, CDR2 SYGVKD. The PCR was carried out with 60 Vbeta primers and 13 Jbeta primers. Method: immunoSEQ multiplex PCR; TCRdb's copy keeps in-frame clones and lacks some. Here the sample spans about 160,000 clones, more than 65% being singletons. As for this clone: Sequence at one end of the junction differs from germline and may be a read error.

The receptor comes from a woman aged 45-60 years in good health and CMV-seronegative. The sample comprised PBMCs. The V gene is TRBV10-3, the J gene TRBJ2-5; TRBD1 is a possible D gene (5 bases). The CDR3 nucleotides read TGTGCCATCGGTGAACCTCGGACAAACGGTGAGACCCAGTACTTC. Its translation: CAIGEPRTNGETQYF.